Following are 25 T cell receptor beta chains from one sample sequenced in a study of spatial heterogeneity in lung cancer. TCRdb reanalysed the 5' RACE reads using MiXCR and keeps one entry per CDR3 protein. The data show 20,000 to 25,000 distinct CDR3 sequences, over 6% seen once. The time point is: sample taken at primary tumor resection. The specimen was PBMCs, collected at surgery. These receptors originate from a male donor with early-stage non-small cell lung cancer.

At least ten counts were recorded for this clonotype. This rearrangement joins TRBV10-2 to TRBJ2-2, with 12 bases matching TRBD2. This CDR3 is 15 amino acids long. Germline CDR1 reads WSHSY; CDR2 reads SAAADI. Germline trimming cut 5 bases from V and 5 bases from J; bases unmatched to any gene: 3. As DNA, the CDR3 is TGCGCCAGCAGTACTACTAGCGGGGGGACCGGGGAGCTGTTTTTT. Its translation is CASSTTSGGTGELFF.

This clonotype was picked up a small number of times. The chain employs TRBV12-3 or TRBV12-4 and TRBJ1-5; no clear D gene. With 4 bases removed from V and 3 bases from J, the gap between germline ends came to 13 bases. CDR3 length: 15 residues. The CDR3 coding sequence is TGTGCCAGCAGTTCAATTCGGGTCCTCAATCAGCCCCAGCATTTT. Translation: CASSSIRVLNQPQHF.

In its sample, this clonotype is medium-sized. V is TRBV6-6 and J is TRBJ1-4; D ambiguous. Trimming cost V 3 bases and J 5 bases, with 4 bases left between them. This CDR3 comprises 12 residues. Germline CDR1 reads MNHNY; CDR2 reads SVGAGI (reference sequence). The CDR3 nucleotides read TGTGCCAGCAGTTATCCCAATGAAAAACTGTTTTTT. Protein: CASSYPNEKLFF.

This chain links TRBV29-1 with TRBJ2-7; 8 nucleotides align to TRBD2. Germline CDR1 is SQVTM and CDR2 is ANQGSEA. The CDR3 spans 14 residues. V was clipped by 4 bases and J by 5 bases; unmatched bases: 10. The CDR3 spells CSVVGGAGGHEQYF. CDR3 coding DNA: TGCAGCGTTGTGGGCGGTGCGGGAGGACACGAGCAGTACTTC.

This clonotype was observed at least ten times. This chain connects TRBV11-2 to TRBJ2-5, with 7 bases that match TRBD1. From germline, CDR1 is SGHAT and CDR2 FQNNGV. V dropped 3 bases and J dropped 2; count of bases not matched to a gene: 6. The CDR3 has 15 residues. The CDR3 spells CASSFRQGFQETQYF. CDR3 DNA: TGTGCCAGCAGCTTTAGACAGGGTTTTCAAGAGACCCAGTACTTC.

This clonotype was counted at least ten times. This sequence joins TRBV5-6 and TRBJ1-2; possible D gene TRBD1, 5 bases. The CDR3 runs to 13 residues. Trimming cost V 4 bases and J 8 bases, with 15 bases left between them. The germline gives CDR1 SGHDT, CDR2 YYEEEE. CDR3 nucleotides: TGTGCCAGCAGCCCCGGGGGTCCGGGGGGCTACACCTTC. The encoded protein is CASSPGGPGGYTF. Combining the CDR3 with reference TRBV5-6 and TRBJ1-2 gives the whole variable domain DAGVTQSPTHLIKTRGQQVTLRCSPKSGHDTVSWYQQALGQGPQFIFQYYEEEERQRGNFPDRFSGHQFPNYSSELNVNALLLGDSALYLCASSPGGPGGYTFGSGTRLTVV.

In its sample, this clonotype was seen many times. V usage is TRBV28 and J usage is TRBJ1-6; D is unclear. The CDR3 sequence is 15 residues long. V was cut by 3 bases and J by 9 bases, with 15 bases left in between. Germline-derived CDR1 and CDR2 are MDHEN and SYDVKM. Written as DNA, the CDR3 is TGTGCCAGCAGTTTGAGCCAGAGGTACCCTTCACCCCTCCACTTT. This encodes CASSLSQRYPSPLHF. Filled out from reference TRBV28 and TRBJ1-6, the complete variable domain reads DVKVTQSSRYLVKRTGEKVFLECVQDMDHENMFWYRQDPGLGLRLIYFSYDVKMKEKGDIPEGYSVSREKKERFSLILESASTNQTSMYLCASSLSQRYPSPLHFGNGTRLTVT.

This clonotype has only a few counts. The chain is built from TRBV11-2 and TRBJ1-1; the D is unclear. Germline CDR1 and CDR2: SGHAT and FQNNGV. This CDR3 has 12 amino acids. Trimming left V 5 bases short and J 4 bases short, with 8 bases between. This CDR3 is CASSLDATEAFF. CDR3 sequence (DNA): TGTGCCAGCAGCCTCGACGCCACTGAAGCTTTCTTT.

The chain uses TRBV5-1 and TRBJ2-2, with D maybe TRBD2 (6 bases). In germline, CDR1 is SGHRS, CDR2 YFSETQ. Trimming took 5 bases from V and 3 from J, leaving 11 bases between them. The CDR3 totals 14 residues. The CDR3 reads CASSRDFYTGELFF. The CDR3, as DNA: TGCGCCAGCAGTCGGGACTTCTACACCGGGGAGCTGTTTTTT.

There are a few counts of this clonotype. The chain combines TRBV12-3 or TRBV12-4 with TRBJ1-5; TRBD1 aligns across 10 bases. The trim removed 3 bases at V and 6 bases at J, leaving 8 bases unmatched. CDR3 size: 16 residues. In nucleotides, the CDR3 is TGTGCCAGCAGTTTCATGGACAGGGGGATCAGTCAGCCCCAGCATTTT. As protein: CASSFMDRGISQPQHF.

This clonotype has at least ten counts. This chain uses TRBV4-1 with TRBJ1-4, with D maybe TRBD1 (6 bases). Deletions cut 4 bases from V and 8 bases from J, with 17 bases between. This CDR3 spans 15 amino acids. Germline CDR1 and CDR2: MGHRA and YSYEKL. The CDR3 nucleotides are TGCGCCAGCAGCCGAACAGGGTGGTTCGGAGAAAAACTGTTTTTT. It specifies CASSRTGWFGEKLFF.

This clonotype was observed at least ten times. CDR3 coding DNA: TGTGCCAGCAGTTACTCGGAGGCAGGGGGTGGCTACGAGCAGTACTTC. Its translation is CASSYSEAGGGYEQYF. The rearrangement joins TRBV6-6 to TRBJ2-7; 7 bases match TRBD1. Germline CDR1 is MNHNY and CDR2 is SVGAGI (reference sequence). V shed 0 bases and J 3 bases; nucleotides not matched to a gene: 8. The CDR3 sequence is 16 residues long.

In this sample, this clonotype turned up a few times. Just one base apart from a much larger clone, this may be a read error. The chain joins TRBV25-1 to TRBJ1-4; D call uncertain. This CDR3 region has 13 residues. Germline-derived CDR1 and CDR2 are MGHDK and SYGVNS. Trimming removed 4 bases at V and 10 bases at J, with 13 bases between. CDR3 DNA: TGTGCCAGCAGTGGCCTTTACGACGTAAAACTGTTTTTT. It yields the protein CASSGLYDVKLFF.

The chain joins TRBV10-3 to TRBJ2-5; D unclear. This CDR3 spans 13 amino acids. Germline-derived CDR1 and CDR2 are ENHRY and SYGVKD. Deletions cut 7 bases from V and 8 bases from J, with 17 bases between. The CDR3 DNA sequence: TGTGCCATCAATGGTCAGGACCTGGGAACCCAGTACTTC. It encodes CAINGQDLGTQYF.

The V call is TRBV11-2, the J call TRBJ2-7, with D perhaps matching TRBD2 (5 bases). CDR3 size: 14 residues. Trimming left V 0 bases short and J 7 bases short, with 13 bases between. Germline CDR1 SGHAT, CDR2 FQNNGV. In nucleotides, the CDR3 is TGTGCCAGCAGCTTAGAATCGGTCTCGGGGGAGCAGTACTTC. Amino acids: CASSLESVSGEQYF.

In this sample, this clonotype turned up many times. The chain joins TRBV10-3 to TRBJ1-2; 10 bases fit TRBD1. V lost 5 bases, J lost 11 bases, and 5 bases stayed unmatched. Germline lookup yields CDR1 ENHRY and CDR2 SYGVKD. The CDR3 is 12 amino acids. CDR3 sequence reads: CAISWDRGWYTF. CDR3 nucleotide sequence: TGTGCCATCAGTTGGGACAGGGGATGGTACACCTTC.

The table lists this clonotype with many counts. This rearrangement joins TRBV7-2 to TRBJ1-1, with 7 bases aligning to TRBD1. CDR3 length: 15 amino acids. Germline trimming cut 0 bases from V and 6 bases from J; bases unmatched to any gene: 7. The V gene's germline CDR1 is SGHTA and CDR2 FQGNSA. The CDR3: CASSLARGGFAEAFF. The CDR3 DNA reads TGTGCCAGCAGCTTAGCCAGGGGGGGATTCGCTGAAGCTTTCTTT.

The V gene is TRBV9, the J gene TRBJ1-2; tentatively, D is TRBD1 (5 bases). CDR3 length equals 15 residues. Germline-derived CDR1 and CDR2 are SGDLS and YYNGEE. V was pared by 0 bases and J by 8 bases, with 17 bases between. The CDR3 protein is CASSVVPSPGGGYTF. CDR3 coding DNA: TGTGCCAGCAGCGTAGTCCCCAGCCCCGGGGGGGGCTACACCTTC.

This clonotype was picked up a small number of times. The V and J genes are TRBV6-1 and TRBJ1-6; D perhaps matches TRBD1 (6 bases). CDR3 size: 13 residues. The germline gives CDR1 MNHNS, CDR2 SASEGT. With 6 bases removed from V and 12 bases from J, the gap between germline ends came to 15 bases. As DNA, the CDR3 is TGTGCCAGCAGGGACAGAGAACCCTTACCCCTCCACTTT. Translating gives CASRDREPLPLHF.

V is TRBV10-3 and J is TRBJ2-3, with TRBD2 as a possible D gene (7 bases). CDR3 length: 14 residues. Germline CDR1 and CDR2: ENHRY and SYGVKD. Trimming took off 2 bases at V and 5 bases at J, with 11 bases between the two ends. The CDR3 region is CAISERGAEDTQYF. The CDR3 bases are TGTGCCATCAGTGAGCGGGGGGCTGAAGATACGCAGTATTTT.

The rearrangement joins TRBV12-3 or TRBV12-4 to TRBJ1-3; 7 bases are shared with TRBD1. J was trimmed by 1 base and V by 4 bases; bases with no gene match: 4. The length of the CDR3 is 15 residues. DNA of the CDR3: TGTGCCAGCAGTTCCGGCAGGGGGTCTGGAAACACCATATATTTT. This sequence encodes CASSSGRGSGNTIYF.

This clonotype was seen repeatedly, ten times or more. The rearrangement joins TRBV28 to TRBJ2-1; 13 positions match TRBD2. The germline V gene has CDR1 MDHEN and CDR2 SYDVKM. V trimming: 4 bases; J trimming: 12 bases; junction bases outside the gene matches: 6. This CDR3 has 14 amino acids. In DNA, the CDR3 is TGTGCCAGCAGTTCGGGACTAGCGGGACGTGGGCAGTTCTTC. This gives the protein CASSSGLAGRGQFF.

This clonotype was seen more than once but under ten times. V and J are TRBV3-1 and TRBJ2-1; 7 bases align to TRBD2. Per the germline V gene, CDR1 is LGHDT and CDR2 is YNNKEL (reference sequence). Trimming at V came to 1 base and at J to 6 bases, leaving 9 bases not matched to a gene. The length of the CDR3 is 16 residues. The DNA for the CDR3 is TGTGCCAGCAGCCAAGGGCTAGCGGCTTGGAGCAATGAGCAGTTCTTC. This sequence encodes CASSQGLAAWSNEQFF.

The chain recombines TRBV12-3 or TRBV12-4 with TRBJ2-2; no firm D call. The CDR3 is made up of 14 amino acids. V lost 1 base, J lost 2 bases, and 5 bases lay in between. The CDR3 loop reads CASSLGVNTGELFF. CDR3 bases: TGTGCCAGCAGTTTAGGGGTAAACACCGGGGAGCTGTTTTTT.

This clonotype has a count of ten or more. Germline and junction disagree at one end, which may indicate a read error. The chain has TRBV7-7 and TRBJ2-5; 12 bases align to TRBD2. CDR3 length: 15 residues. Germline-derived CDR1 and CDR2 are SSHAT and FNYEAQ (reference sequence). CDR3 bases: TGTGCTAGCAGCTCCGGACTAGCGGGAACAGAGACCCAGTACTTC. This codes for CASSSGLAGTETQYF.